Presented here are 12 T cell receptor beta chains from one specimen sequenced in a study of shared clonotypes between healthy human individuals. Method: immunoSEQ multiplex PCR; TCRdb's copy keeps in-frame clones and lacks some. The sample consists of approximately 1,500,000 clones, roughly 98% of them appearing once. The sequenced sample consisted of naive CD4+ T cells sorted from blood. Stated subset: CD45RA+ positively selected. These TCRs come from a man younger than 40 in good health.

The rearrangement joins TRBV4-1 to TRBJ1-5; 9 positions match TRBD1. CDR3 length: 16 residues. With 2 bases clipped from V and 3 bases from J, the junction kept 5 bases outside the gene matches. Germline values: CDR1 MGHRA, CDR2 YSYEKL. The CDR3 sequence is CASSQRDRDFNQPQHF. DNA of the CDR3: TGCGCCAGCAGCCAACGGGACAGGGACTTCAATCAGCCCCAGCATTTT.

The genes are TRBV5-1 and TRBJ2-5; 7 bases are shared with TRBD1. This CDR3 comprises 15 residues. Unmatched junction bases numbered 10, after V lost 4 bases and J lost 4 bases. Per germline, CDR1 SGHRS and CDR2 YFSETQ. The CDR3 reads CASSQRGQVGETQYF. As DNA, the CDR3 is TGCGCCAGCAGCCAGAGAGGACAGGTAGGAGAGACCCAGTACTTC.

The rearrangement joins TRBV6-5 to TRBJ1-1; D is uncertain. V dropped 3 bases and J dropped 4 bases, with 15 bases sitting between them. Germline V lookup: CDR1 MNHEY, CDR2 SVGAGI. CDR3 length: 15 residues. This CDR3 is CASSYGSRGSTEAFF. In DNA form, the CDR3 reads TGTGCCAGCAGTTATGGGTCCCGAGGGAGCACTGAAGCTTTCTTT.

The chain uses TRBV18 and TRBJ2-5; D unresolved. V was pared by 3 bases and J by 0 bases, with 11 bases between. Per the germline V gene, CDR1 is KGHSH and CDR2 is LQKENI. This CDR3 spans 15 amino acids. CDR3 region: CASSPRASYQETQYF. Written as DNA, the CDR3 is TGTGCCAGCTCACCCCGGGCCTCGTACCAAGAGACCCAGTACTTC. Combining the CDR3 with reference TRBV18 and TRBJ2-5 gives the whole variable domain NAGVMQNPRHLVRRRGQEARLRCSPMKGHSHVYWYRQLPEEGLKFMVYLQKENIIDESGMPKERFSAEFPKEGPSILRIQQVVRGDSAAYFCASSPRASYQETQYFGPGTRLLVL.

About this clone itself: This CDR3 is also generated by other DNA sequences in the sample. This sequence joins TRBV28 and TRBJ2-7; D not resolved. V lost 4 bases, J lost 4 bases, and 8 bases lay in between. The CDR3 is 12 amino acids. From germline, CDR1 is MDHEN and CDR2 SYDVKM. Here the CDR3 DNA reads TGTGCCAGCAGTTCTCAAACATACGAGCAGTACTTC. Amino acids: CASSSQTYEQYF. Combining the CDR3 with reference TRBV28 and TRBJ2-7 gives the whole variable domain DVKVTQSSRYLVKRTGEKVFLECVQDMDHENMFWYRQDPGLGLRLIYFSYDVKMKEKGDIPEGYSVSREKKERFSLILESASTNQTSMYLCASSSQTYEQYFGPGTRLTVT.

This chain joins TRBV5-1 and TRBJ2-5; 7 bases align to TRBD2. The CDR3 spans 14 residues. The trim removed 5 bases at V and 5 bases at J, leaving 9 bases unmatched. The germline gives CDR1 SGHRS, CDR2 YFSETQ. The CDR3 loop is CASSGGGRMETQYF. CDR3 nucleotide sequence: TGCGCCAGCAGTGGGGGAGGGCGAATGGAGACCCAGTACTTC.

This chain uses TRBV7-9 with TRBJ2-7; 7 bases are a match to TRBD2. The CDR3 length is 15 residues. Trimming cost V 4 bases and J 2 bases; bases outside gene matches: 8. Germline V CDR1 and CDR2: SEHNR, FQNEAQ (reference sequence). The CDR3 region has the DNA TGTGCCAGCAGCTGGGGGGGTTATGTGGCCTACGAGCAGTACTTC. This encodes CASSWGGYVAYEQYF.

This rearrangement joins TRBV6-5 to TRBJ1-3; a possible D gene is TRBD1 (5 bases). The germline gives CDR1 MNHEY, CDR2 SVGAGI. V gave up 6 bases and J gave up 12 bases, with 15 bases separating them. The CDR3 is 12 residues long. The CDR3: CASRTGEADIYF. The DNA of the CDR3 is TGTGCCAGCAGGACGGGGGAGGCCGACATATATTTT.

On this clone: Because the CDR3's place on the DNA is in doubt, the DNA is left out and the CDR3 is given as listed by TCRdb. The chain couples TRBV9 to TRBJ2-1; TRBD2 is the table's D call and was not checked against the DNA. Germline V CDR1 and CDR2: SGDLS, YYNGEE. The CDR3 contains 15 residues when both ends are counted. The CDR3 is CASSVASGSHTDRFF.

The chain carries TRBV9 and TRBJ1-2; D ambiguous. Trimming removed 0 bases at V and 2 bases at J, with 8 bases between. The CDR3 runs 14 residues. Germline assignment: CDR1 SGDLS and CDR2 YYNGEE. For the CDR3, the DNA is TGTGCCAGCAGCGTAGGTCAGAAAAACTATGGCTACACCTTC. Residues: CASSVGQKNYGYTF.

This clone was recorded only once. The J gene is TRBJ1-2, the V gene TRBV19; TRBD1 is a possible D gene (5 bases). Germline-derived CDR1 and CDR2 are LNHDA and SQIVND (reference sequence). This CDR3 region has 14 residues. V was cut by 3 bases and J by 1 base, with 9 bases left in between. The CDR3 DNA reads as TGTGCCAGTAGTATGGCAGGGAGTAACTATGGCTACACCTTC. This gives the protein CASSMAGSNYGYTF. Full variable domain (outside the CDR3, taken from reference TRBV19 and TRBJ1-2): DGGITQSPKYLFRKEGQNVTLSCEQNLNHDAMYWYRQDPGQGLRLIYYSQIVNDFQKGDIAEGYSVSREKKESFPLTVTSAQKNPTAFYLCASSMAGSNYGYTFGSGTRLTVV.

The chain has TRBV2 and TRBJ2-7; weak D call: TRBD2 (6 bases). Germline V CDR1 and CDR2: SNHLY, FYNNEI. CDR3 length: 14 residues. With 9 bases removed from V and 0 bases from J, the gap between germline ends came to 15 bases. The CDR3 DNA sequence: TGTGCCAGTACAATAGCGGCCAGCTCCTACGAGCAGTACTTC. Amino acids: CASTIAASSYEQYF.